This TCR beta chain came from a study of T cells in Graves' hyperthyroidism and ophthalmopathy. Amplification yielded TCR beta CDR3 regions, with RNA transcripts as the source. Carried out on the TCR CDR3, a first-round RT-PCR used the HTBI primer set. TCRdb reprocessed the multiplex PCR reads via MiXCR and lists one record per CDR3 protein. The table lists 400,000 to 600,000 distinct CDR3 sequences, more than 20% of them singletons. This clonotype showed up many times. This CDR3 is 15 amino acids long. V lost 7 bases to trimming and J lost 2 bases, with 15 bases between them. Germline V gene lookup returns CDR1 LNHDA and CDR2 SQIVND (reference sequence).

The rearrangement joins TRBV19 to TRBJ1-5; D might be TRBD1 (5 bases). The sample consisted of blood. The receptor comes from a man in his late teens or twenties with Graves' hyperthyroidism. The CDR3 spells CASTDPLGGNQPQHF. For the CDR3, the DNA is TGTGCCAGTACGGACCCGCTGGGGGGCAATCAGCCCCAGCATTTT.